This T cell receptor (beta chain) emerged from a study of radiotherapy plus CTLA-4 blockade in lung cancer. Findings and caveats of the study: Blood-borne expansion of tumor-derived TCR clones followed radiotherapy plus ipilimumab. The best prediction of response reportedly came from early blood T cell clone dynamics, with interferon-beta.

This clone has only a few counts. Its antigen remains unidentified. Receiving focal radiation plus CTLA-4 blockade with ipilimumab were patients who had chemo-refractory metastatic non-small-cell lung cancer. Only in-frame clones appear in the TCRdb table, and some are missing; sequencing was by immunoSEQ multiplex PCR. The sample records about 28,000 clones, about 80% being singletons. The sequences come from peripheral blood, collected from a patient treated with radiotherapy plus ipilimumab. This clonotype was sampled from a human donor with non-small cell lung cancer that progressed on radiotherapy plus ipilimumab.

CDR3 region: CASSIITGTPPDTQYF. The CDR3 nucleotides read TGTGCCAGTAGTATTATCACCGGGACCCCGCCAGATACGCAGTATTTT. This sequence joins TRBV19 and TRBJ2-3; D is perhaps TRBD1 or TRBD2 (5 bases each). Germline CDR1 LNHDA, CDR2 SQIVND (reference sequence). Trimming removed 3 bases at V and 4 bases at J, with 17 bases between. There are 16 residues in the CDR3.